The rows below give T cell receptor beta chains drawn from one sample of a study of PD-1 blockade in mismatch repair-deficient tumors. Sequenced by immunoSEQ multiplex PCR; TCRdb stores in-frame clones only, minus some. This table has roughly 120,000 clones, around nine tenths appearing once. The specimen comprised peripheral blood, sampled approximately 73 weeks after starting pembrolizumab. The source of these receptors is an adult with mismatch repair-deficient cancer. CDR3s include the opening cysteine and the closing phenylalanine or tryptophan. Only some rows state a clone size, as once, few, many or a class for expanded clones.

clone_size	v_call	j_call	cdr3_aa
.	TRBV13	TRBJ1-1	CASSSYEGTEAFF
.	TRBV11-2	TRBJ2-7	CASSWNSGTTYEQYF
.	TRBV10-3	TRBJ2-3	CAISESKRTTDTQYF
once	TRBV4-2	TRBJ2-2	CASSPRLGNTGELFF
.	TRBV5-4	TRBJ2-2	CASSRTGTGELFF
once	TRBV9	TRBJ2-7	CASSVAGLAGDEQYF
.	TRBV9	TRBJ2-3	CASSVASGRIDTQYF
.	TRBV5-1	TRBJ2-5	CASSIDRAQETQYF
.	TRBV6-1	TRBJ2-1	CASSDDISGRATNEQFF
.	TRBV7-9	TRBJ2-1	CASSTDFGTSENEQFF
once	TRBV5-8	TRBJ2-1	CASSQEANEQFF
.	TRBV7-9	TRBJ2-7	CASSDLDSDRPYEQYF
.	TRBV19	TRBJ2-7	CASSIPDTYEQYF
.	TRBV6-6	TRBJ2-1	CASSYSLDSGKNEQFF
.	TRBV25-1	TRBJ1-4	CASSQGDRGEVGEKLFF
.	TRBV6-6	TRBJ2-5	CASRRDSQETQYF
.	TRBV4-2	TRBJ2-7	CASSRQEQYEQYF
.	TRBV7-6	TRBJ2-7	CASSLVLAGGPLQQYF
.	TRBV5-1	TRBJ2-5	CASSQGPTPQETQYF
once	TRBV5-5	TRBJ1-3	CASSLVIRPSSGNTIYF
.	TRBV4-1	TRBJ1-1	CASSLIILHRDRHLMNTEAFF
.	TRBV27	TRBJ2-3	CASSRVPSTDTQYF
.	TRBV14	TRBJ2-5	CASRKTGGETQYF
.	TRBV27	TRBJ2-1	CASSSGTSGNNEQFF
.	TRBV7-9	TRBJ2-1	CASSLVALSYNEQFF
many	TRBV25-1	TRBJ2-7	CASSDSSGGDEQYF
.	TRBV4-3	TRBJ2-1	CASSQVTGAGYNEQFF
medium-sized	TRBV29-1	TRBJ2-5	CSVGASGGGETQYF
.	TRBV13	TRBJ2-3	CASSLGADTQYF
.	TRBV5-1	TRBJ2-7	CASSSVDYEQYF
.	TRBV4-1	TRBJ2-7	CASSQDGRESYEQYF